The rows below give T cell receptor beta chains drawn from one sample of a study of T cells in Graves' hyperthyroidism and ophthalmopathy. TCRdb reanalysed the multiplex PCR reads using MiXCR and keeps one entry per CDR3 protein. The table lists 640,000 or so distinct CDR3 sequences, 14% to 15% of them singletons. The sample taken for sequencing was blood. The receptors stem from a woman between 40 and 50 years old with Graves' ophthalmopathy. CDR3s include the opening cysteine and the closing phenylalanine or tryptophan. D genes are given only for firm matches. Not every row has a clone size; where given, it reads once, few, many or a size class.

J gene,D gene,V gene,clone size,CDR3 protein,CDR3 DNA
TRBJ2-2,TRBD2,TRBV19,-,CASSRLAGGPPWELFF,TGTGCCAGTAGTCGACTAGCGGGAGGGCCCCCCTGGGAGCTGTTTTTT
TRBJ2-5,-,TRBV2,many,CASRVSRQETQYF,TGTGCCAGCAGAGTTAGCAGGCAAGAGACCCAGTACTTC
TRBJ2-7,TRBD1,TRBV28,-,CASSSRRQGIHEQYF,TGTGCCAGCAGTTCCCGTCGACAGGGTATTCACGAGCAGTACTTC
TRBJ1-2,-,TRBV6-2/TRBV6-3,few,CASSYRIEPPANYGYTF,TGTGCCAGCAGTTACCGGATCGAACCCCCTGCTAACTATGGCTACACCTTC
TRBJ1-1,-,TRBV7-9,-,CAGGRGNTEAFF,TGTGCGGGCGGAAGGGGGAACACTGAAGCTTTCTTT
TRBJ1-1,-,TRBV6-1,many,CASSVPRRGVEAFF,TGTGCCAGCAGTGTTCCCCGACGGGGGGTTGAAGCTTTCTTT
TRBJ1-1,-,TRBV6-1,-,CASRRSGVTEAFF,TGTGCCAGCAGACGATCAGGGGTCACTGAAGCTTTCTTT
TRBJ1-5,TRBD1,TRBV30,few,CAWSSGTGSSQPQHF,TGTGCCTGGAGTTCCGGGACAGGGAGTAGTCAGCCCCAGCATTTT
TRBJ2-1,TRBD2,TRBV11-2,-,CASSGLAGEYNEQFF,TGTGCCAGCAGTGGACTAGCGGGAGAGTACAATGAGCAGTTCTTC
TRBJ2-7,-,TRBV10-3,few,CAISGPTVEQYF,TGTGCCATCAGTGGGCCGACTGTCGAGCAGTACTTC
TRBJ2-2,TRBD1,TRBV7-9,-,CASSKTGGAGELFF,TGTGCCAGCAGCAAAACAGGGGGAGCCGGGGAGCTGTTTTTT
TRBJ1-2,-,TRBV30,many,CAWGGNIGYTF,TGTGCCTGGGGTGGGAATATTGGCTACACCTTC
TRBJ2-5,TRBD2,TRBV2,-,CASSQGTSGTGETQYF,TGTGCCAGCAGCCAAGGGACTAGCGGAACCGGGGAGACCCAGTACTTC